This T cell receptor (beta chain) appears in the sequencing data of a study of response to subunit inactivated influenza vaccine (dated by TCRdb to between 2018 and 2020). General notes on the study: Deep quantitative profiling of the T cell receptor repertoire was used in the study to follow responses to a trivalent subunit inactivated influenza vaccine. Here is what the overall study found, with its caveats: The authors proposed that each seasonal influenza vaccination may bring in only a limited number of new T cells.

Clipping removes 7 bases from V and 6 bases from J, with 9 as the unmatched junction base count. CDR1 and CDR2 were assigned from the germline V gene as ENHRY and SYGVKD. The CDR3 has 15 amino acids, counting the end cysteine and phenylalanine. Only the CDR3 DNA is retained, 45 bases long and in frame from the first base. To note about this clonotype: Its recognized antigen is unknown. Base qualities are not provided; no much larger clone lies one nucleotide away.

The library was made by RT-PCR. TCRdb shows the sequencer as Illumina HiSeq 2500. TCRdb itself trimmed the public reads at Q25 with fastp, ran MiXCR and retained productive beta chains. Each CDR3 protein appears once, grouped with its most common genes and DNA. For this sample the table gives 610,000 or so distinct CDR3 sequences, of which 12% to 15% were detected only once. The ten biggest clones cover over 8.5% of the sample. The sample was PBMCs from blood, taken 11 to 12 days after vaccination. The rearranged chain carries TRBV10-3 and TRBJ2-1, and 10 junction bases match TRBD2. The clonotype originates from a man aged 50-59 years who received an inactivated influenza vaccine. Donor details come from another sample of the same person, matched by shared clones. The sequenced DNA: TGTGCCATCATGGCAGCGGGAGGGCCCTCCAATGAGCAGTTCTTC. It codes for CAIMAAGGPSNEQFF.